One sample yielded the 8 T cell receptor beta chains listed below, sequenced in a study of T cells after somatic rescue of genetic block. Sequencing used immunoSEQ multiplex PCR; TCRdb keeps in-frame clones, though not all of them. The table lists tens of thousands of clones, just over 90% of them singletons, with around 3% in the top ten. Input material: peripheral blood mononuclear cells (PBMCs). The receptors here all came from a man aged 35-49 years.

The sample holds one count of this clone. J is TRBJ2-7 and V is TRBV19; TRBD1 aligns across 8 bases. The CDR3 sequence is 15 residues long. Germline values: CDR1 LNHDA, CDR2 SQIVND (reference sequence). After removal of 8 bases from V and 3 bases from J, the junction contained 12 bases not matched to a gene. CDR3 in DNA: TGTGCCAGTGGTGCCTCGGACAGGGCAGACTACGAGCAGTACTTC. Its protein product is CASGASDRADYEQYF.

The chain links TRBV27 to TRBJ2-3; 13 nucleotides match TRBD2. V gave up 6 bases and J gave up 0 bases; unmatched junction bases: 3. The CDR3 covers 16 residues. Germline V gene sequence: CDR1 MNHEY, CDR2 SMNVEV (reference sequence). CDR3 in DNA: TGTGCCAGCAGACTAGCGGGAGGGTATAGCACAGATACGCAGTATTTT. Protein product: CASRLAGGYSTDTQYF.

The V gene is TRBV10-2, the J gene TRBJ2-5, with D unclear. The germline V gene has CDR1 WSHSY and CDR2 SAAADI. The CDR3 has 12 amino acids. V lost 7 bases, J lost 5 bases, and 11 bases lay in between. Here the CDR3 DNA reads TGCGCCAGCAATGGGGAACGGGAGACCCAGTACTTC. The encoded protein is CASNGERETQYF.

This rearrangement joins TRBV19 to TRBJ2-7; D remains unclear. Germline CDR1 reads LNHDA; CDR2 reads SQIVND (reference sequence). The CDR3 loop spans 13 amino acids. V gave up 1 base and J gave up 6 bases, with 10 bases separating them. In DNA form, the CDR3 reads TGTGCCAGTAGTATAGTCGATTCCGGCGAGCAGTACTTC. Residues: CASSIVDSGEQYF.

V gene TRBV9 combines with J gene TRBJ2-6, with no clear D. Trimming cost V 3 bases and J 0 bases, with 10 bases left between them. Germline CDR1 reads SGDLS; CDR2 reads YYNGEE. CDR3 length equals 16 residues. CDR3 in DNA: TGTGCCAGCAGCGCCTATGGATACTCTGGGGCCAACGTCCTGACTTTC. Its protein is CASSAYGYSGANVLTF.

The chain joins TRBV6-4 to TRBJ2-3; D perhaps matches TRBD1 (5 bases). V shed 6 bases and J shed 6 bases, with 13 bases lying between them. Germline CDR1 and CDR2: MRHNA and SNTAGT. This CDR3 has 13 residues. DNA for the CDR3: TGTGCCAGCAGCTATACTCAGGGTGATACGCAGTATTTT. Its protein is CASSYTQGDTQYF.

The chain is built from TRBV19 and TRBJ2-7; no firm D call. CDR3 length equals 12 residues. CDR1 is LNHDA, CDR2 SQIVND, per germline (reference sequence). Between the trimmed V and J ends, which lost 5 bases and 7 bases, there was a span of 12 bases. Written as DNA, the CDR3 is TGTGCCAGTAGTGCCGACACCTGGGAGCAGTACTTC. Its protein product is CASSADTWEQYF.

The chain carries TRBV7-8 and TRBJ1-5, with 7 bases identical to TRBD1. The length of the CDR3 is 14 residues. Trimming removed 5 bases from V and 6 bases from J; junction bases left unmatched: 7. CDR1 and CDR2 from the germline V gene are SGHVS and FQNEAQ. The CDR3 nucleotides are TGTGCCAGCAGCGAAGGGGGCGCGGGTCAGCCCCAGCATTTT. The encoded protein is CASSEGGAGQPQHF.